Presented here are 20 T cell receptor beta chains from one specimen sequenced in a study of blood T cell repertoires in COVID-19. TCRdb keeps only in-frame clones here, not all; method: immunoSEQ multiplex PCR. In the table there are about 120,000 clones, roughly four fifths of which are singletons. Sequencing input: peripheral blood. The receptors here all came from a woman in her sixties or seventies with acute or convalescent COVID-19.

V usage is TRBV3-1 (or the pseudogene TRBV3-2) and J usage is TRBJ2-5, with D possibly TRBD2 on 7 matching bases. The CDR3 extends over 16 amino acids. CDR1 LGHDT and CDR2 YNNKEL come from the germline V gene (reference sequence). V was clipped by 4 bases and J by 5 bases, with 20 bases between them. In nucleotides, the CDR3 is TGTGCCAGCAGCCTTTATCTAACGGGGGGCCCGGAGACCCAGTACTTC. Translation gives CASSLYLTGGPETQYF.

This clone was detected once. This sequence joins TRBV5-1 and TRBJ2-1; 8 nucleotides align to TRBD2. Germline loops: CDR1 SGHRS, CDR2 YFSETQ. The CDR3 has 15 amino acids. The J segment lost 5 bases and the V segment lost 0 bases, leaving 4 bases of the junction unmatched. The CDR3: CASSLAGGRNNEQFF. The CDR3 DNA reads TGCGCCAGCAGCTTGGCGGGGGGGCGGAACAATGAGCAGTTCTTC.

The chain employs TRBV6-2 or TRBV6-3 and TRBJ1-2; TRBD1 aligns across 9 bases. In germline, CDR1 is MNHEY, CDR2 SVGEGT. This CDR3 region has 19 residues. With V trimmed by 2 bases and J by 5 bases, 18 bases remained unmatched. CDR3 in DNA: TGTGCCAGCAGTTACCCTGTCCCGGGACAGGGAGCGGATAGATATGGCTACACCTTC. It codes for CASSYPVPGQGADRYGYTF.

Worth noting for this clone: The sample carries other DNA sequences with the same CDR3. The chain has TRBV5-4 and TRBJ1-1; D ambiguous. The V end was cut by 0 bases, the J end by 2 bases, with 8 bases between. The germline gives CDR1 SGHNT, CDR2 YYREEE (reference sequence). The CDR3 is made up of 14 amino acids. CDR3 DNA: TGTGCCAGCAGCTTGGGCAGGATAAACACTGAAGCTTTCTTT. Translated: CASSLGRINTEAFF.

The CDR3: CASSQGKEGYTF. CDR3 nucleotide sequence: TGTGCCAGCAGTCAGGGAAAGGAGGGCTACACCTTC. The rearrangement uses TRBV6-5 and TRBJ1-2; possibly TRBD1 for D (5 bases). This CDR3 comprises 12 residues. CDR1 and CDR2 from the germline V gene are MNHEY and SVGAGI. V lost 5 bases and J lost 8, with 12 bases in between.

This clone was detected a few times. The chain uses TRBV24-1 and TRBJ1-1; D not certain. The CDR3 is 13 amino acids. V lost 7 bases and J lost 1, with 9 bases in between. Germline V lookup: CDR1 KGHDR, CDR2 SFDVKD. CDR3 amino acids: CATSQAGNTEAFF. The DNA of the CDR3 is TGTGCCACCAGCCAGGCAGGGAACACTGAAGCTTTCTTT.

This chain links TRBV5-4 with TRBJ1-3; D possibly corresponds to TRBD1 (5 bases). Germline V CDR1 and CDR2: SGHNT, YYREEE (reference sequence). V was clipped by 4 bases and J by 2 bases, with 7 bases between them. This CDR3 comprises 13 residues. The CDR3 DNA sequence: TGTGCCAGCAGCGACAGTGCTGGAAACACCATATATTTT. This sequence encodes CASSDSAGNTIYF.

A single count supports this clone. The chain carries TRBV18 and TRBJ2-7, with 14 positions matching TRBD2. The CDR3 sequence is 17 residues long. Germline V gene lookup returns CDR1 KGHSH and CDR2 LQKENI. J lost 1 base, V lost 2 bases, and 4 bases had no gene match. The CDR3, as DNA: TGTGCCAGCTCACCAACGACTAGCGGGGGGGAGTCCTACGAGCAGTACGTC. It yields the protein CASSPTTSGGESYEQYV.

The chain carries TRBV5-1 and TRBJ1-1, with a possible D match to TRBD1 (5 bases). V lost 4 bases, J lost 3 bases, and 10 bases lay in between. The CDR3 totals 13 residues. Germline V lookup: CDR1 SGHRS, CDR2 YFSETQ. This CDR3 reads CASSPRVDTEAFF. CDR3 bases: TGCGCCAGCAGCCCCAGGGTGGACACTGAAGCTTTCTTT.

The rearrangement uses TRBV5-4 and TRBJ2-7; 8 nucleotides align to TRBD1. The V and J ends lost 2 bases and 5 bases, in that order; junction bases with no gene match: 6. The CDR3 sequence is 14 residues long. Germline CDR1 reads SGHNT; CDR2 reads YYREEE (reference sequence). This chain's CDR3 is CASSFFSGGDEQYV. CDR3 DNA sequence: TGTGCCAGCAGCTTCTTTTCAGGGGGCGACGAGCAGTACGTC.

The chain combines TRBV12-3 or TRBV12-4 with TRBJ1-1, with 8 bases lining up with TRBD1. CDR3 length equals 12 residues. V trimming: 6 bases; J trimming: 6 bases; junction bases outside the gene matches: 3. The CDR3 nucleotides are TGTGCCAGCAGCTGGACAGGGCCTGAAGCTTTCTTT. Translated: CASSWTGPEAFF.

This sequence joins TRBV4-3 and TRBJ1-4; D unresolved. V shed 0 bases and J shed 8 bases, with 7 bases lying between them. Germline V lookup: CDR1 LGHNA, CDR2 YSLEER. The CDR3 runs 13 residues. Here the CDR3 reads CASSQEVREKLFF. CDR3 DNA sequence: TGCGCCAGCAGCCAAGAGGTGAGAGAAAAACTGTTTTTT.

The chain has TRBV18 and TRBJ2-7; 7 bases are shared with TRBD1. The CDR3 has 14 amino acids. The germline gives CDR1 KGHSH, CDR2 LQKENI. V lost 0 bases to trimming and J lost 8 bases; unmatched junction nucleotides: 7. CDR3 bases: TGTGCCAGCTCACCACCGGCAGACAGGGCTCAGCAGTACTTC. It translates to CASSPPADRAQQYF.

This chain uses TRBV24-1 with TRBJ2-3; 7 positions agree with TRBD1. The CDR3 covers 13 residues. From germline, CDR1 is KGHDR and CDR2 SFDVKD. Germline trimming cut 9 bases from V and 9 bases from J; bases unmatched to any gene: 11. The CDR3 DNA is TGTGCCACCGAAGGACAGGACGCCGAGACGCAGTATTTT. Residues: CATEGQDAETQYF.

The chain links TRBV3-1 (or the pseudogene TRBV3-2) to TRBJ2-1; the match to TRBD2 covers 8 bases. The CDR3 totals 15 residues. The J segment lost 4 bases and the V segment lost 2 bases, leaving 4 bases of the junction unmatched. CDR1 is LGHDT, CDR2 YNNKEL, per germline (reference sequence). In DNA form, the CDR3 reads TGTGCCAGCAGCCAACAAGCGGGGGAGTACAATGAGCAGTTCTTC. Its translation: CASSQQAGEYNEQFF.

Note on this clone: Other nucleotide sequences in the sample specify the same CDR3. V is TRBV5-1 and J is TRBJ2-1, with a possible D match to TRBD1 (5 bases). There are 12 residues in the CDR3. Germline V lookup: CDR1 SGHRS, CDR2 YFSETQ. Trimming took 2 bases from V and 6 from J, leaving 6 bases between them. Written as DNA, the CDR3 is TGCGCCAGCAGCTTTCAGGGCAATGAGCAGTTCTTC. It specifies CASSFQGNEQFF.

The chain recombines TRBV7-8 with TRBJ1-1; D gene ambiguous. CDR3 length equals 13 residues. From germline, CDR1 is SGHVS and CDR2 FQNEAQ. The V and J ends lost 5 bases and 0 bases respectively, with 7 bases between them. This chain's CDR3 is CASSPGLNTEAFF. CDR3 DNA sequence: TGTGCCAGCAGCCCCGGGTTGAACACTGAAGCTTTCTTT.

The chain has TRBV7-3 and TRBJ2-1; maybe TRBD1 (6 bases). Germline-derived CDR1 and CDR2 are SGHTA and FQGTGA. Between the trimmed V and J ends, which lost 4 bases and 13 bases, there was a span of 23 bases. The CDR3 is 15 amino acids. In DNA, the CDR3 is TGTGCCAGCAGCTCACAGTCAGGGGCAGGCCATATCCAGTTCTTC. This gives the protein CASSSQSGAGHIQFF.

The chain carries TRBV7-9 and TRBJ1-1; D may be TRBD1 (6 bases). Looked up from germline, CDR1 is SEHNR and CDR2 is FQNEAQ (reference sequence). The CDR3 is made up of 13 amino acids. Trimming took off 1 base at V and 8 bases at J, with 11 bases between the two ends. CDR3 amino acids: CASSLGGTPEAFF. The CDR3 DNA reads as TGTGCCAGCAGCTTAGGTGGGACACCCGAAGCTTTCTTT.

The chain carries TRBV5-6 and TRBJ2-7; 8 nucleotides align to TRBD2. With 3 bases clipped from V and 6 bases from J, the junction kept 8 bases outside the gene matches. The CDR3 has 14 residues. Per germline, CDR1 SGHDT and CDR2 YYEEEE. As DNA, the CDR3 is TGTGCCAGCAGCTATTCCGGGGGGGCCCGCGAGCAGTACTTC. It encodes CASSYSGGAREQYF. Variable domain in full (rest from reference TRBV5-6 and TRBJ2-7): DAGVTQSPTHLIKTRGQQVTLRCSPKSGHDTVSWYQQALGQGPQFIFQYYEEEERQRGNFPDRFSGHQFPNYSSELNVNALLLGDSALYLCASSYSGGAREQYFGPGTRLTVT.